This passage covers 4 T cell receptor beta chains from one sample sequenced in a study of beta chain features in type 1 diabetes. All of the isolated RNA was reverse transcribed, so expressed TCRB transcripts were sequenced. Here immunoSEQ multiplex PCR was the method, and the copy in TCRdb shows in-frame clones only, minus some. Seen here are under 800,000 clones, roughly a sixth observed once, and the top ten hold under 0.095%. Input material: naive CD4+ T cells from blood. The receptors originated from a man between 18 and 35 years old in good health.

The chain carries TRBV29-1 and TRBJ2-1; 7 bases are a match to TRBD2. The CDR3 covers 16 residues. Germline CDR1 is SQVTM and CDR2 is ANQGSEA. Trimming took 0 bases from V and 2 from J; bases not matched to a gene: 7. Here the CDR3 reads CSVEERVAGPYNEQFF. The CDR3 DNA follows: TGCAGCGTTGAAGAGAGGGTAGCGGGTCCCTACAATGAGCAGTTCTTC.

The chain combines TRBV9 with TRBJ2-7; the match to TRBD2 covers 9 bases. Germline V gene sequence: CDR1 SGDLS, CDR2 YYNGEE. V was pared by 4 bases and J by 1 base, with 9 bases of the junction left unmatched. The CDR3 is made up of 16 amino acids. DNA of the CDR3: TGTGCCAGCAGCTCCCCCGGGACTAGCTCTTCCTACGAGCAGTACTTC. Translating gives CASSSPGTSSSYEQYF.

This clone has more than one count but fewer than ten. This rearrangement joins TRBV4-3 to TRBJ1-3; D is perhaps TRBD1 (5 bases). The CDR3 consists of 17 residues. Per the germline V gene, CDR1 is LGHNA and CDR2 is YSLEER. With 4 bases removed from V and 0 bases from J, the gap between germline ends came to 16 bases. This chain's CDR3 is CASSPSGRTLSGNTIYF. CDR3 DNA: TGCGCCAGCAGCCCCTCGGGACGGACCCTCTCTGGAAACACCATATATTTT.

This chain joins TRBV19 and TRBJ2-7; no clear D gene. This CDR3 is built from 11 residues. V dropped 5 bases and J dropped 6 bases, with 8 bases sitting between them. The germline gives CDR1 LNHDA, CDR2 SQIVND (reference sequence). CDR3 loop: CASSESPEQYF. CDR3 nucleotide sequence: TGTGCCAGTAGTGAGTCACCCGAGCAGTACTTC.